The subject of this entry is one TCR beta chain. This sample stems from a study of blood T cell repertoires in COVID-19. Study-wide context: Nucleic acid was either cDNA or gDNA, and it came from T cells, B-cell-depleted T cells, or PBMCs.

CDR3 length: 13 amino acids. V was clipped by 5 bases and J by 9 bases, with 14 bases between them. The data were produced by immunoSEQ multiplex PCR, yet TCRdb's version contains in-frame clones alone and is incomplete. The table lists tens of thousands of clones, 70% to 90% of them singletons. The specimen was peripheral blood. The genes are TRBV12-3 or TRBV12-4 and TRBJ1-5; D is perhaps TRBD1 (5 bases). This TCR was recovered from a man aged 80 or over with acute or convalescent COVID-19. CDR3 in amino acids: CASSRQYLRPQHF. As DNA, the CDR3 is TGTGCCAGCAGTCGACAGTACCTCAGGCCCCAGCATTTT.